This TCR beta chain was recorded in a study of cytomegalovirus exposure and HLA in healthy donors. The PCR made use of 60 Vbeta and 13 Jbeta primers. Only in-frame clones appear in the TCRdb table, and some are missing; sequencing was by immunoSEQ multiplex PCR. The sample yields 85,000 to 100,000 clones, around 80% seen once. In nominal health when sampled, donors likely had unrecorded immune exposures nonetheless. Trimming pared 0 bases from V and 2 bases from J, leaving 11 bases between. This CDR3 contains 16 residues. Germline CDR1 reads SGDLS; CDR2 reads YYNGEE. This TCR came from a man aged 60 to 75 in good health and CMV-seropositive. Sequences were obtained from PBMCs. The V and J genes are TRBV9 and TRBJ1-4; the D is unclear. DNA for the CDR3: TGTGCCAGCAGCGTAGGGGCAGGATCGACTAATGAAAAACTGTTTTTT. Amino acids: CASSVGAGSTNEKLFF. Combining the CDR3 with reference TRBV9 and TRBJ1-4 gives the whole variable domain DSGVTQTPKHLITATGQRVTLRCSPRSGDLSVYWYQQSLDQGLQFLIQYYNGEERAKGNILERFSAQQFPDLHSELNLSSLELGDSALYFCASSVGAGSTNEKLFFGSGTQLSVL.